This is a list of T cell receptor beta chains from one sample in a study of molecular identifiers for immune sequencing clone quantification. TCRdb independently ran MiXCR on the PCR reads; one entry per CDR3 protein. The sample consists of approximately 97,000 distinct CDR3 sequences, 20% to 25% of them appearing once. Sequenced material: naive CD8+ T cells from blood, with Jurkat cell RNA spiked in. The source of these receptors is a human donor in good health. Some libraries in this study had Jurkat cell RNA spiked in. The CDR3 runs from the conserved cysteine through the conserved F or W.

CAISDEGALEKLFF	TRBV10-3	TRBJ1-4
CASSLLDQETQYF	TRBV12-3/TRBV12-4	TRBJ2-5
CASSQFDRTYEQYF	TRBV11-3	TRBJ2-7
CASSPRTGGSNEQYF	TRBV7-6	TRBJ2-7
CASSFASGSVFYEQYF	TRBV28	TRBJ2-7
CASNKGRRGPDTQYF	TRBV11-2	TRBJ2-3
CSGWDSSSYNEQFF	TRBV29-1	TRBJ2-1
CVSSRGQGGVYEQYF	TRBV6-5	TRBJ2-7
CSAFGGGTEAFF	TRBV20-1	TRBJ1-1
CASSRTCTDTQYF	TRBV21-1	TRBJ2-3
CSVRGANYGYTF	TRBV29-1	TRBJ1-2